The rows below give T cell receptor beta chains drawn from one sample of a study of blood T cell repertoires in COVID-19. Repertoires were generated with immunoSEQ multiplex PCR, while TCRdb's copy carries only in-frame clones and drops some. Found here are approximately 180,000 clones, around 82% of them singletons; the top ten hold over 7.5%. Sequences were obtained from peripheral blood. All receptors come from an elderly woman with acute or convalescent COVID-19. The conserved cysteine and the conserved F or W are not part of the CDR3 here.

TRBV4-3,TRBJ1-2,ASSQVVGPNYGYT
TRBV5-1,TRBJ2-7,ASSLGGTGLYEQY
TRBV24-1,TRBJ2-7,ATSDFQGREQY
TRBV7-9,TRBJ1-2,ASSFAGNYGYT
TRBV25-1,TRBJ2-7,ASRRTHEQY
TRBV5-1,TRBJ1-2,ASSLGGQGEGYT
TRBV29-1,TRBJ1-2,SVYLGGGGVGGYT
TRBV14,TRBJ1-2,ASSQRGRGPLYGYT
TRBV6-5,TRBJ2-7,ATTSAGPNYEQY
TRBV6-4,TRBJ2-5,ASSDSNCLETQY
TRBV7-8,TRBJ1-3,ASSFLGEYSGNTIY
TRBV18,TRBJ1-2,ASSPQEGSYGYT
TRBV10-1,TRBJ2-1,ASSESLAGGVNEQF
TRBV18,TRBJ2-5,ASSRGDQETQY
TRBV3-1/TRBV3-2,TRBJ2-1,ASSQDQERYNEQF
TRBV19,TRBJ2-2,ASRSLPGAGELF
TRBV19,TRBJ1-5,ASSMDREVQPQH
TRBV6-2/TRBV6-3,TRBJ2-7,ASSYFWTSGESSYEQY
TRBV19,TRBJ1-5,ASSILTFNQPQH
TRBV28,TRBJ1-6,ASSFSINSPLH
TRBV19,TRBJ2-7,AKTHTGGTYEQY
TRBV7-3,TRBJ2-3,ASSLAGGRSTDTQY
TRBV27,TRBJ1-4,ASSLGTGLGEKLF
TRBV30,TRBJ1-5,AWSRDSQNQPQH
TRBV5-1,TRBJ2-7,ASSGTSGGPSGEQY
TRBV12-3/TRBV12-4,TRBJ2-1,ASSLRLAYEQF
TRBV27,TRBJ2-2,ASSLFPPTRANTGELF
TRBV6-5,TRBJ2-7,ASSETGLLTYEQY
TRBV30,TRBJ2-7,AWSVRGRAEEQY
TRBV3-1/TRBV3-2,TRBJ1-2,ASSPAGRGHGYT
TRBV19,TRBJ2-7,ASSMGTSGPSYEQY
TRBV12-5,TRBJ2-2,ASGFPGQGALGTGELF
TRBV3-1/TRBV3-2,TRBJ2-7,ASSPGSYSYEQY
TRBV4-1,TRBJ1-6,ASSQLPPVPGVTHNSPLH
TRBV10-3,TRBJ1-2,AISESTGNYGYT
TRBV3-1/TRBV3-2,TRBJ2-7,ASSPWATSSSYEQY
TRBV19,TRBJ1-1,ASLGHGGTEAF
TRBV19,TRBJ2-2,ASSSGLDTGELF
TRBV5-1,TRBJ2-7,ASSLVSGSYEQY
TRBV29-1,TRBJ1-6,SVRDSFNSPLH
TRBV6-1,TRBJ2-1,ASSGRTSGTSSYNEQF
TRBV6-5,TRBJ1-1,ASREQAGAEAF
TRBV11-2,TRBJ2-2,ASRKGSWNTGELF
TRBV12-3/TRBV12-4,TRBJ1-1,ASSFTGATEAF
TRBV6-5,TRBJ1-1,ASRVGQGGTEAF
TRBV27,TRBJ1-1,ASSSTGYTEAF
TRBV6-5,TRBJ1-2,ASSTPGVGYT
TRBV3-1/TRBV3-2,TRBJ1-6,ASSQAKRSPLH
TRBV5-1,TRBJ1-1,ASSPGLGNTEAF
TRBV7-9,TRBJ1-1,ASSLTGRNTEAF
TRBV19,TRBJ2-1,ASIRTSDHEQF
TRBV6-2/TRBV6-3,TRBJ2-1,ASSYSREQF